These T cell receptor beta chains were read from a single sample in a study of beta chain features in type 1 diabetes. Here immunoSEQ multiplex PCR was the method, and the copy in TCRdb shows in-frame clones only, minus some. The sample includes 130,000 to 150,000 clones, roughly 48% seen only once; the top ten take 0.4% to 0.5%. The sample was Tregs from blood. These receptors were taken from a man aged 18 to 29 in good health. Each CDR3 is given with its conserved first and last residue. The D gene is left open where the match is weak. Only some rows state a clone size, as once, few, many or a class for expanded clones.

V gene	J gene	clone size	D gene	CDR3 protein	CDR3 DNA
TRBV30	TRBJ1-1	.	TRBD1	CAWNPDRVEAFF	TGTGCCTGGAACCCCGACAGGGTTGAAGCTTTCTTT
TRBV4-3	TRBJ2-2	few	TRBD2	CASSRWAASGRREGAGELFF	TGCGCCAGCAGCCGTTGGGCGGCTAGCGGGAGGAGGGAGGGCGCCGGGGAGCTGTTTTTT
TRBV5-1	TRBJ1-3	.	.	CASSLGAISGNTIYF	TGCGCCAGCAGCTTGGGGGCGATCTCTGGAAACACCATATATTTT
TRBV28	TRBJ1-5	.	.	CASSSAAGVQPQHF	TGTGCCAGCAGCTCTGCCGCAGGGGTTCAGCCCCAGCATTTT
TRBV5-1	TRBJ1-3	.	.	CASSLVGSTGSGNTIYF	TGCGCCAGCAGCTTGGTTGGCAGCACAGGATCTGGAAACACCATATATTTT
TRBV25-1	TRBJ2-2	.	TRBD1	CASSANQGAGTGELFF	TGTGCCAGCAGTGCGAATCAGGGGGCGGGGACCGGGGAGCTGTTTTTT
TRBV11-2	TRBJ2-7	.	.	CASSLGQVTSYEQYF	TGTGCCAGCAGCTTAGGGCAGGTTACCTCCTACGAGCAGTACTTC
TRBV28	TRBJ1-2	.	.	CASSRSLRRRGYTF	TGTGCCAGCAGCCGTAGCCTCAGGAGGCGTGGCTACACCTTC
TRBV15	TRBJ2-7	.	TRBD1	CATSSADRERYEQYF	TGTGCCACCAGCAGTGCGGACAGGGAAAGATACGAGCAGTACTTC
TRBV9	TRBJ2-3	few	TRBD2	CASSQGEGTQYF	TGTGCCAGCAGCCAAGGGGAGGGAACGCAGTATTTT
TRBV5-1	TRBJ1-1	.	TRBD1	CASSLAWDRVANTEAFF	TGCGCCAGCAGCTTGGCTTGGGACAGGGTCGCGAACACTGAAGCTTTCTTT
TRBV7-9	TRBJ2-7	.	TRBD1	CASSQTGGNEQYF	TGTGCCAGCAGTCAGACAGGGGGCAACGAGCAGTACTTC
TRBV19	TRBJ1-2	once	.	CASSISSGQPYGYTF	TGTGCCAGTAGTATAAGCAGCGGCCAACCGTATGGCTACACCTTC
TRBV7-2	TRBJ2-3	.	TRBD2	CASSGLAGADTQYF	TGTGCCAGCAGCGGACTAGCGGGGGCGGATACACAGTATTTT
TRBV6-6	TRBJ2-7	.	.	CASSYLGGAYEQYF	TGTGCCAGCAGTTACCTTGGCGGTGCCTACGAGCAGTACTTC
TRBV7-8	TRBJ1-5	.	TRBD1	CASSLGPGQSNQPQHF	TGTGCCAGCAGCTTAGGCCCGGGACAGAGCAATCAGCCCCAGCATTTT
TRBV28	TRBJ1-2	once	TRBD1	CASRKYRGSGGYTF	TGTGCCAGCAGAAAATACAGGGGCTCTGGTGGCTACACCTTC
TRBV7-2	TRBJ2-1	.	TRBD2	CASSLTILAGGYNEQFF	TGTGCCAGCAGCTTAACCATACTAGCGGGGGGGTACAATGAGCAGTTCTTC
TRBV11-2	TRBJ2-1	.	TRBD2	CASGTGTSGIGEQFF	TGTGCCAGCGGAACCGGGACTAGCGGGATAGGGGAGCAGTTCTTC
TRBV7-2	TRBJ2-3	.	.	CASSLQVGRSTDTQYF	TGTGCCAGCAGCTTACAGGTCGGGAGAAGTACAGATACGCAGTATTTT
TRBV5-1	TRBJ2-3	.	TRBD2	CASSEGLAGADTQYF	TGCGCCAGCAGCGAGGGACTAGCGGGAGCAGATACGCAGTATTTT
TRBV10-3	TRBJ1-2	.	TRBD1	CATGQGSNYGYTF	TGTGCCACCGGACAGGGTTCTAACTATGGCTACACCTTC
TRBV5-1	TRBJ2-7	.	.	CASSLVQGAEQYF	TGCGCCAGCAGCTTGGTACAGGGTGCCGAGCAGTACTTC
TRBV5-1	TRBJ1-1	few	.	CASSFGDTEAFF	TGCGCCAGCAGCTTCGGGGACACTGAAGCTTTCTTT
TRBV7-9	TRBJ2-7	once	TRBD2	CASSLASGGITEQYF	TGTGCCAGCAGCTTAGCTAGCGGGGGGATAACCGAGCAGTACTTC
TRBV27	TRBJ2-1	.	.	CASSLAGRTNEQFF	TGTGCCAGCAGTTTAGCGGGGAGGACGAATGAGCAGTTCTTC
TRBV6-5	TRBJ2-2	.	.	CASRRHTVTGELFF	TGTGCCAGCAGAAGACATACCGTCACCGGGGAGCTGTTTTTT
TRBV5-1	TRBJ2-3	.	TRBD1	CASSFGQVTDTQYF	TGCGCCAGCAGCTTCGGACAGGTCACAGATACGCAGTATTTT
TRBV5-1	TRBJ2-1	once	.	CASTSGLGGNEQFF	TGCGCCAGCACCTCCGGACTCGGGGGAAATGAGCAGTTCTTC
TRBV28	TRBJ1-2	few	.	CASSFAGNYGYTF	TGTGCCAGCAGTTTTGCAGGGAACTATGGCTACACCTTC
TRBV18	TRBJ1-2	.	.	CASSPDRLGGGYTF	TGTGCCAGCTCACCCGACAGATTGGGAGGTGGCTACACCTTC
TRBV29-1	TRBJ2-1	.	.	CSVVVYQRNEQFF	TGCAGCGTTGTAGTATATCAGCGGAATGAGCAGTTCTTC